This T cell receptor (beta chain) comes out of a study of shared T cell receptors in the human thymus. The CDR3 is 16 residues long. Germline CDR1 reads MDHEN; CDR2 reads SYDVKM. Germline trimming cut 2 bases from V and 0 bases from J; bases unmatched to any gene: 5. The assay was immunoSEQ multiplex PCR, and TCRdb's table has in-frame clones only and misses some. The table has 500,000 to 550,000 clones, 75% to 80% seen once; the top ten hold about 0.013%. The same data also went into a second study, on human thymus T cells. That source adds: The donor group consisted of healthy Finnish infants who were having corrective surgery for congenital heart defects. Resections removed during corrective heart surgery provided the thymus tissue used. Blood and thymic repertoires both appeared biased in V and J gene usage.

The chain couples TRBV28 to TRBJ1-1; 8 bases line up with TRBD1. The source is a boy less than two years old with a congenital heart defect. Specimen: thymocytes. CDR3 DNA: TGTGCCAGCAGTTTAAACAGGGGGATCATGAACACTGAAGCTTTCTTT. This codes for CASSLNRGIMNTEAFF.